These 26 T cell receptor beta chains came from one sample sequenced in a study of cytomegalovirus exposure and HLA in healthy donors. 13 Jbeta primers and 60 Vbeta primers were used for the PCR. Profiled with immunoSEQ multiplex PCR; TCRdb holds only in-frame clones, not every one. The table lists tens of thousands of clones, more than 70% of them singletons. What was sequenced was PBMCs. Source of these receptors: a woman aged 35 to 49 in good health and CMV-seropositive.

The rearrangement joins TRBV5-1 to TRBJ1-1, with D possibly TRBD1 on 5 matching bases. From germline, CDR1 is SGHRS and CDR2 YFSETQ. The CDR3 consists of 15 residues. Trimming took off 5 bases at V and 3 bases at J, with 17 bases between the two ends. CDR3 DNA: TGCGCCAGCAGGGGGGGGGAGGGATGGGACACTGAAGCTTTCTTT. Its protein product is CASRGGEGWDTEAFF.

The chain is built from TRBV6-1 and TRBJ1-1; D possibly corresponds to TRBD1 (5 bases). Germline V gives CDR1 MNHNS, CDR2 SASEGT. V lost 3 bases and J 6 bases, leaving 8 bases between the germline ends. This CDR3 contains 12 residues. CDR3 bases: TGTGCCAGCAGTGACAGGGTAGCTGAAGCTTTCTTT. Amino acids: CASSDRVAEAFF.

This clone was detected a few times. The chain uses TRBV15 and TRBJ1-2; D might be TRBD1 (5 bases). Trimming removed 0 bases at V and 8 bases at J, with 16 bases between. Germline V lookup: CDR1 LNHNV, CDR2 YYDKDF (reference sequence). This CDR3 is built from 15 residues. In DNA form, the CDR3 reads TGTGCCACCAGCAGAGATGGGGGGTCGGCGGGAGGCTACACCTTC. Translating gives CATSRDGGSAGGYTF.

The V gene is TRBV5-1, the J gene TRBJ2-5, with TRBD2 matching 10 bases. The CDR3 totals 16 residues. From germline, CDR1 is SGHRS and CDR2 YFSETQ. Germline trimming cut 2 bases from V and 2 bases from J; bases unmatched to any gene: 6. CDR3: CASSLGLAAQQETQYF. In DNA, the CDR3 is TGCGCCAGCAGCTTAGGACTAGCGGCGCAACAAGAGACCCAGTACTTC. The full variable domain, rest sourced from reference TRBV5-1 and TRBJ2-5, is KAGVTQTPRYLIKTRGQQVTLSCSPISGHRSVSWYQQTPGQGLQFLFEYFSETQRNKGNFPGRFSGRQFSNSRSEMNVSTLELGDSALYLCASSLGLAAQQETQYFGPGTRLLVL.

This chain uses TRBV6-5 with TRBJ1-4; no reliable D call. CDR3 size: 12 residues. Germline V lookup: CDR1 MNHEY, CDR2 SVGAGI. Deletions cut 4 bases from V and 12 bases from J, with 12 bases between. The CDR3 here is CASSSRGGQLFF. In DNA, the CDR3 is TGTGCCAGCAGTTCCCGTGGAGGGCAACTGTTTTTT.

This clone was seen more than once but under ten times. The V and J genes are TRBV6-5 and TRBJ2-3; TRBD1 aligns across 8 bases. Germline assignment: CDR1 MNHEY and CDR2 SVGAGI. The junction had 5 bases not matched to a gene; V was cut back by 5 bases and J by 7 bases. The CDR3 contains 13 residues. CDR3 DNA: TGTGCCAGCAGTAACCGACAGGGGCATACGCAGTATTTT. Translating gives CASSNRQGHTQYF.

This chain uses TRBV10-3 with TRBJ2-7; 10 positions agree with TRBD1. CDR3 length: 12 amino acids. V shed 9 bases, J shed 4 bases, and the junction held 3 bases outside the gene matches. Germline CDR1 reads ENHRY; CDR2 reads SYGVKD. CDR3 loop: CAMGQGSYEQYF. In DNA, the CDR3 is TGTGCCATGGGACAGGGGTCGTACGAGCAGTACTTC.

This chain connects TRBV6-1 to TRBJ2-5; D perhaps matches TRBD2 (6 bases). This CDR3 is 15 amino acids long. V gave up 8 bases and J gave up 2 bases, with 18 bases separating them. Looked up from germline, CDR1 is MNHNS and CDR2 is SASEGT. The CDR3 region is CASGRLRTEQETQYF. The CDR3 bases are TGTGCCAGCGGGAGGCTGCGGACGGAACAAGAGACCCAGTACTTC.

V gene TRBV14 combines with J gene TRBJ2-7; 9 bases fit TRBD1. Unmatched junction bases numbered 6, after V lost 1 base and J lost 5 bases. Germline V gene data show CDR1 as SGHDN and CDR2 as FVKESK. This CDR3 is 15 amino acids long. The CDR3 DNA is TGTGCCAGCAGCCAAGGCCGGGACAGGGCGGACGAGCAGTACTTC. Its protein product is CASSQGRDRADEQYF.

This chain's CDR3 is CSGVSPGGYTF. The CDR3, as DNA: TGCAGTGGGGTGTCCCCGGGTGGCTACACCTTC. The rearrangement joins TRBV20-1 to TRBJ1-2; D not certain. CDR3 length equals 11 residues. The germline CDR1 and CDR2 sequences are DFQATT and SNEGSKA (reference sequence). V lost 7 bases and J 7 bases, leaving 13 bases between the germline ends.

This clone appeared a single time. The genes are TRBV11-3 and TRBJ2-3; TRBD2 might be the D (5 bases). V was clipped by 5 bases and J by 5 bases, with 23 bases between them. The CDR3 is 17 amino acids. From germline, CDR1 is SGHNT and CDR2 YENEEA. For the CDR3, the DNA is TGTGCCAGCAGCACCCCGACTACACCCCTCACTGTAGATACGCAGTATTTT. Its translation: CASSTPTTPLTVDTQYF.

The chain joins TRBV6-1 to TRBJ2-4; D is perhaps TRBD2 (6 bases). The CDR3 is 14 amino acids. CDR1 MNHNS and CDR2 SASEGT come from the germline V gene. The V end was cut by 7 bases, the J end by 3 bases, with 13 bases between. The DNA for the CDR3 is TGTGCCAGCACGTGGAGGGGTGTCAAAAACATTCAGTACTTC. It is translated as CASTWRGVKNIQYF.

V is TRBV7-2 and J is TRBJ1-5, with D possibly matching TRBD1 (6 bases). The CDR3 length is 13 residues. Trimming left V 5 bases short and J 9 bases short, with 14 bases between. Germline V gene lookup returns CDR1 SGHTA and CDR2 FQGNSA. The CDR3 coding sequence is TGTGCCAGCAGCCCGGGGACATTGAGGCCCCAGCATTTT. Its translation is CASSPGTLRPQHF.

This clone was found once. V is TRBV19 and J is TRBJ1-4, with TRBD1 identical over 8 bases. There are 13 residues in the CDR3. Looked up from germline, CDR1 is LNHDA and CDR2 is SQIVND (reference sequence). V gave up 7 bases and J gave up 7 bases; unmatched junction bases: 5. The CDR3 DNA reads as TGTGCCAGTACGGACAGGGATAGTGAAAAACTGTTTTTT. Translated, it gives CASTDRDSEKLFF.

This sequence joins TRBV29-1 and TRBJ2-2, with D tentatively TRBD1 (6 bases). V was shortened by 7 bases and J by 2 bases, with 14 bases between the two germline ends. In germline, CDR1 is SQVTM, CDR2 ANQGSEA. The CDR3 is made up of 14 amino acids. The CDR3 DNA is TGCAGCGCATCCCCCAGGGGAAACACCGGGGAGCTGTTTTTT. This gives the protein CSASPRGNTGELFF.

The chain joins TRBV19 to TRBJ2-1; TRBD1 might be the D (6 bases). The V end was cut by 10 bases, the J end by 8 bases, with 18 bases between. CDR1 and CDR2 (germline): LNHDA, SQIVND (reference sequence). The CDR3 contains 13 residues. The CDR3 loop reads CATRQVSFDEQFF. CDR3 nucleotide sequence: TGTGCCACCAGACAGGTGAGCTTCGATGAGCAGTTCTTC.

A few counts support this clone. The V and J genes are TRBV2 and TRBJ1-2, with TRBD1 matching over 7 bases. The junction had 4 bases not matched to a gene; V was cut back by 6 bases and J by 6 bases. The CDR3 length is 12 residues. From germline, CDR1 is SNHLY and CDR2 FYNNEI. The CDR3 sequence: CASSEQGNGYTF. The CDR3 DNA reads TGTGCCAGCAGCGAACAGGGGAATGGCTACACCTTC.

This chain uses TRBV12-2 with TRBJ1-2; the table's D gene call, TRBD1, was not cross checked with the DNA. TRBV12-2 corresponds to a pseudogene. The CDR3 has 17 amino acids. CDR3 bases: TGTGCAAGTCGCCCACGCTCAACAGGGGTATATGACTATGGCTACACCTTC. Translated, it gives CASRPRSTGVYDYGYTF.

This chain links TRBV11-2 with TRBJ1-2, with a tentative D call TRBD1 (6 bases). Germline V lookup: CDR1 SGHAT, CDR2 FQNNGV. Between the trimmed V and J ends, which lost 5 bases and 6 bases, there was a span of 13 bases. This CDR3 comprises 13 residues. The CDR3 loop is CASSRRGNNGYTF. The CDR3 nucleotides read TGTGCCAGCAGCCGCAGGGGAAACAATGGCTACACCTTC.

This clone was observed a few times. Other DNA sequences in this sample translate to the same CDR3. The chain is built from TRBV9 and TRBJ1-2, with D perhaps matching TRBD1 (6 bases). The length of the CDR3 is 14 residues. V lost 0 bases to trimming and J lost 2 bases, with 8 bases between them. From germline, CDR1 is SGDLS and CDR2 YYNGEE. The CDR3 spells CASSVVGQNYGYTF. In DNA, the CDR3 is TGTGCCAGCAGCGTAGTTGGACAGAACTATGGCTACACCTTC. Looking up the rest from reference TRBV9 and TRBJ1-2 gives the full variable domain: DSGVTQTPKHLITATGQRVTLRCSPRSGDLSVYWYQQSLDQGLQFLIQYYNGEERAKGNILERFSAQQFPDLHSELNLSSLELGDSALYFCASSVVGQNYGYTFGSGTRLTVV.

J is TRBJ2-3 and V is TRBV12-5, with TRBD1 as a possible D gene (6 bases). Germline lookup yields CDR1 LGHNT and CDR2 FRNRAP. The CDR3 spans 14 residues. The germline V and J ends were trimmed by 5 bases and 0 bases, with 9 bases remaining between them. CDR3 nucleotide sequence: TGTGCTAGTGGTGCAGGGGAGAGCACAGATACGCAGTATTTT. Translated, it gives CASGAGESTDTQYF.

CDR3 DNA: TGTGCCAGCACCTCCACGGGGGGCCTCAAGGGGCGGGAAAAACTGTTTTTT. Encoded protein: CASTSTGGLKGREKLFF. The rearrangement uses TRBV5-6 and TRBJ1-4, with D possibly TRBD1 on 6 matching bases. CDR3 length equals 17 residues. V lost 6 bases and J 8 bases, leaving 26 bases between the germline ends. The germline gives CDR1 SGHDT, CDR2 YYEEEE. Complete variable domain (other parts from reference TRBV5-6 and TRBJ1-4): DAGVTQSPTHLIKTRGQQVTLRCSPKSGHDTVSWYQQALGQGPQFIFQYYEEEERQRGNFPDRFSGHQFPNYSSELNVNALLLGDSALYLCASTSTGGLKGREKLFFGSGTQLSVL.

CDR3 loop: CASSSTPFPAGELFF. The CDR3 bases are TGTGCCAGCAGCTCTACTCCTTTTCCGGCCGGGGAGCTGTTTTTT. V is TRBV7-6 and J is TRBJ2-2; no reliable D call. The CDR3 runs 15 residues. Germline assignment: CDR1 SGHVS and CDR2 FNYEAQ. V was clipped by 4 bases and J by 6 bases, with 15 bases between them. Based on the CDR3 plus reference TRBV7-6 and TRBJ2-2, the full variable domain is GAGVSQSPRYKVTKRGQDVALRCDPISGHVSLYWYRQALGQGPEFLTYFNYEAQQDKSGLPNDRFSAERPEGSISTLTIQRTEQRDSAMYRCASSSTPFPAGELFFGEGSRLTVL.

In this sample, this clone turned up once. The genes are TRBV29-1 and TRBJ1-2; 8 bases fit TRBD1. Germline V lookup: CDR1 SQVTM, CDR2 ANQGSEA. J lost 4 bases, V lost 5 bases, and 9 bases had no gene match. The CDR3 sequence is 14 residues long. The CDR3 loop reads CSVSTGGVLYGYTF. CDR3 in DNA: TGCAGCGTTTCAACAGGGGGAGTCCTCTATGGCTACACCTTC.

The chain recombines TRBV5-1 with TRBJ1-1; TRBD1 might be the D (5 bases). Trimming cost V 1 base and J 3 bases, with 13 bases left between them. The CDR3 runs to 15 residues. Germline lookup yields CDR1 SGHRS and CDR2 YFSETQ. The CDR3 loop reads CASSLTPGGDTEAFF. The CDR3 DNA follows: TGCGCCAGCAGCTTGACTCCGGGAGGGGACACTGAAGCTTTCTTT.

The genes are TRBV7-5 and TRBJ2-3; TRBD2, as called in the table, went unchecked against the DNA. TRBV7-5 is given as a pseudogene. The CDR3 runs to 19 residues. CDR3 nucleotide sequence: TGTGCCAGAAGCTTAGAGCGGGGGGCTGAACAATTCGACACAGATACGCAGTATTTT. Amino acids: CARSLERGAEQFDTDTQYF.